The rows below give T cell receptor beta chains drawn from one sample of a study of response to subunit inactivated influenza vaccine. TCRdb reprocessed the RT-PCR reads with MiXCR, giving one entry per CDR3 protein. The table shows roughly 500,000 distinct CDR3 sequences, with less than 25% occurring only once. This same sample was also taken into another study, of T cells expressing NK-cell markers.

The specimen was CD4+ T cells sorted from PBMCs, collected 11 to 12 days after vaccination. Receptors originate from a middle-aged man who received an inactivated influenza vaccine. The CDR3 runs from the conserved cysteine through the conserved F or W. The D gene is left open where the match is weak. Clone size is given for some rows only: seen once, a few or many times, or a class if the clone is expanded.

j_call | v_call | clone_size | d_call | cdr3_aa | cdr3_nt
TRBJ1-1 | TRBV7-2 | many | - | CASSLRPGENTEAFF | TGTGCCAGCAGCTTACGGCCCGGCGAGAACACTGAAGCTTTCTTT
TRBJ2-5 | TRBV25-1 | few | - | CASSELGGRETQYF | TGTGCCAGCAGTGAACTGGGGGGACGGGAGACCCAGTACTTC
TRBJ2-1 | TRBV9 | - | TRBD2 | CASSAPGTSADNEQFF | TGTGCCAGCAGCGCCCCCGGGACTAGCGCCGACAATGAGCAGTTCTTC
TRBJ2-7 | TRBV10-3 | many | TRBD1 | CAIGTGGVRSYEQYF | TGTGCCATCGGTACAGGGGGCGTACGGTCCTACGAGCAGTACTTC
TRBJ2-7 | TRBV7-9 | few | TRBD1 | CASSPGQGKNREQYF | TGTGCCAGCAGCCCGGGACAGGGAAAGAACCGGGAGCAGTACTTC
TRBJ2-3 | TRBV12-3/TRBV12-4 | few | TRBD1 | CASSLTGFADTQYF | TGTGCCAGCAGCCTGACAGGGTTCGCAGATACGCAGTATTTT
TRBJ2-1 | TRBV12-3/TRBV12-4 | - | - | CASSQRTGKVDEQFF | TGTGCCAGCAGCCAACGGACGGGGAAGGTTGATGAGCAGTTCTTC
TRBJ2-1 | TRBV7-9 | - | TRBD1 | CASSLAGGQGNNEQFF | TGTGCCAGCAGCTTAGCCGGGGGACAGGGCAACAATGAGCAGTTCTTC
TRBJ1-2 | TRBV24-1 | - | - | CATSDSRAYGYTF | TGTGCCACCAGTGACAGCCGGGCCTATGGCTACACCTTC
TRBJ2-5 | TRBV10-3 | - | TRBD2 | CAISEPGLAGGQETQYF | TGTGCCATCAGTGAGCCGGGACTAGCGGGGGGACAAGAGACCCAGTACTTC
TRBJ1-5 | TRBV5-6 | - | - | CASSLGISNQPQHF | TGTGCCAGCAGTTTGGGGATTAGCAATCAGCCCCAGCATTTT
TRBJ1-6 | TRBV7-2 | few | - | CASNPMGGSPLHF | TGTGCCAGCAACCCCATGGGGGGTTCACCCCTCCACTTT
TRBJ2-5 | TRBV7-2 | - | - | CASSTGLQGETQYF | TGTGCCAGCAGCACGGGACTCCAAGGGGAGACCCAGTACTTC
TRBJ2-2 | TRBV29-1 | - | - | CSVEGGMNTGELFF | TGCAGCGTTGAAGGCGGGATGAACACCGGGGAGCTGTTTTTT
TRBJ1-6 | TRBV12-3/TRBV12-4 | few | - | CASSPHAVNSPLHF | TGTGCCAGCAGTCCCCATGCGGTAAATTCACCCCTCCACTTT
TRBJ1-4 | TRBV3-1 | once | - | CASRAHGTREKLFF | TGTGCCAGCAGGGCGCACGGGACACGTGAAAAACTGTTTTTT
TRBJ2-4 | TRBV3-1 | few | TRBD2 | CASSQLRTSGNIQYF | TGTGCCAGCAGCCAACTTCGGACTAGCGGAAACATTCAGTACTTC
TRBJ1-4 | TRBV7-9 | few | TRBD1 | CASSSPTGSDEKLFF | TGTGCCAGCAGCTCCCCGACAGGGAGCGATGAAAAACTGTTTTTT
TRBJ1-1 | TRBV25-1 | - | - | CASSGYPNTEAFF | TGTGCCAGCAGTGGTTATCCGAACACTGAAGCTTTCTTT
TRBJ1-4 | TRBV2 | - | - | CAGFRGRNEKLFF | TGTGCCGGGTTCCGAGGGCGTAATGAAAAACTGTTTTTT
TRBJ2-1 | TRBV20-1 | few | - | CSARVPGRSYNEQFF | TGCAGTGCTAGAGTCCCGGGACGTTCCTACAATGAGCAGTTCTTC
TRBJ2-2 | TRBV5-1 | many | - | CASRGNPTNTGELFF | TGCGCCAGCAGGGGGAATCCGACGAACACCGGGGAGCTGTTTTTT
TRBJ1-3 | TRBV9 | - | - | CASSVGLNSGNTIYF | TGTGCCAGCAGCGTGGGACTTAACTCTGGAAACACCATATATTTT
TRBJ2-7 | TRBV28 | - | - | CASSFRVGEQYF | TGTGCCAGCAGTTTTAGGGTGGGTGAGCAGTACTTC
TRBJ2-3 | TRBV10-3 | once | TRBD2 | CAIRTSNGEDTQYF | TGTGCCATTAGGACTAGCAATGGGGAAGATACGCAGTATTTT
TRBJ2-3 | TRBV25-1 | - | - | CASNPRGGGTDTQYF | TGTGCCAGCAATCCAAGGGGGGGGGGCACAGATACGCAGTATTTT
TRBJ2-7 | TRBV28 | few | - | CASSPDASRQYF | TGTGCCAGCAGCCCCGATGCTTCCCGGCAGTACTTC
TRBJ2-5 | TRBV5-1 | few | TRBD2 | CASSLASAGGPSRGETQYF | TGCGCCAGCAGCTTGGCCTCAGCGGGAGGTCCTTCGCGCGGAGAGACCCAGTACTTC
TRBJ1-1 | TRBV4-3 | - | TRBD1 | CASSTGGKPNTEAFF | TGCGCCAGCAGCACAGGGGGCAAACCGAACACTGAAGCTTTCTTT
TRBJ2-3 | TRBV29-1 | - | - | CSVEFWTRSTDTQYF | TGCAGCGTTGAGTTCTGGACCCGATCCACAGATACGCAGTATTTT
TRBJ2-1 | TRBV20-1 | once | - | CSERVFGGTSYNEQFF | TGCAGCGAGCGGGTTTTCGGAGGAACCTCCTACAATGAGCAGTTCTTC
TRBJ2-7 | TRBV12-3/TRBV12-4 | once | - | CASGTSNTEHYF | TGTGCCTCGGGGACATCAAATACCGAGCACTACTTC
TRBJ2-2 | TRBV5-5 | few | TRBD1 | CASSERTGVYGELFF | TGTGCCAGCAGCGAAAGGACAGGGGTTTACGGGGAGCTGTTTTTT
TRBJ2-3 | TRBV24-1 | - | - | CATSDPIDWYTDTQYF | TGTGCCACCAGTGACCCGATAGACTGGTACACAGATACGCAGTATTTT
TRBJ2-3 | TRBV5-1 | - | TRBD1 | CASSFHGTGGTDTQYF | TGCGCCAGCAGCTTCCACGGGACAGGAGGCACAGATACGCAGTATTTT
TRBJ2-3 | TRBV20-1 | few | TRBD2 | CSARVAGSTDTQYF | TGCAGTGCTAGGGTAGCGGGATCCACAGATACGCAGTATTTT